A single sample gave rise to the 22 T cell receptor beta chains below, sequenced in a study of blood T cell repertoires in COVID-19. Profiled with immunoSEQ multiplex PCR; TCRdb holds only in-frame clones, not every one. The sample lists approximately 670,000 clones, approximately 90% occurring once. Sequencing was done on a sample of peripheral blood. All receptors come from a woman between 18 and 29 years old with acute or convalescent COVID-19.

This rearrangement joins TRBV24-1 to TRBJ2-5; TRBD2 matches at 13 bases. The V segment lost 9 bases and the J segment 1 base; nucleotides outside the gene matches: 4. The CDR3 runs 15 residues. Germline V lookup: CDR1 KGHDR, CDR2 SFDVKD. CDR3 sequence (DNA): TGTGCCACCGGGACTAGCGGGGACCTCCAAGAGACCCAGTACTTC. Protein product: CATGTSGDLQETQYF.

The chain joins TRBV10-3 to TRBJ1-1, with 7 nucleotides matching TRBD1. This CDR3 has 15 amino acids. Germline V lookup: CDR1 ENHRY, CDR2 SYGVKD. The junction had 2 bases not matched to a gene; V was cut back by 1 base and J by 0 bases. CDR3 DNA sequence: TGTGCCATCAGTGAGTTGACAGGGCTGAACACTGAAGCTTTCTTT. This encodes CAISELTGLNTEAFF.

The chain is built from TRBV4-3 and TRBJ1-5, with a weak D call TRBD1 (6 bases). Germline values: CDR1 LGHNA, CDR2 YSLEER. The CDR3 runs 13 residues. Trimming stripped 0 bases from V and 9 bases from J, with 9 bases between. In nucleotides, the CDR3 is TGCGCCAGCAGCCAAGACAGGGGAGTGCCCCAGCATTTT. This encodes CASSQDRGVPQHF.

The gene calls are TRBV11-2 and TRBJ2-1, with 8 bases identical to TRBD1. Losses at the gene ends were 4 bases for V and 6 bases for J; bases not matched to a gene: 8. Germline-derived CDR1 and CDR2 are SGHAT and FQNNGV. The CDR3 spans 15 residues. The CDR3 loop reads CASSSRNQGANEQFF. Written as DNA, the CDR3 is TGTGCCAGCAGCTCTAGGAACCAGGGGGCCAATGAGCAGTTCTTC.

This chain uses TRBV9 with TRBJ1-2; 7 nucleotides match TRBD1. Per germline, CDR1 SGDLS and CDR2 YYNGEE. Trimming removed 4 bases from V and 4 bases from J; junction bases left unmatched: 7. This CDR3 has 14 amino acids. The CDR3 spells CASSPRQGAYGYTF. CDR3 nucleotides: TGTGCCAGCAGCCCCCGACAGGGAGCCTATGGCTACACCTTC.

The V call is TRBV19, the J call TRBJ1-6; TRBD1 might be the D (6 bases). Trimming cost V 7 bases and J 9 bases, with 10 bases left between them. The CDR3 has 12 residues. Germline values: CDR1 LNHDA, CDR2 SQIVND (reference sequence). This CDR3 reads CASNRAGSPLHF. In DNA, the CDR3 is TGTGCCAGTAACAGGGCGGGTTCACCCCTCCACTTT.

This chain connects TRBV19 to TRBJ1-1, with 7 bases identical to TRBD1. After removal of 6 bases from V and 4 bases from J, the junction contained 5 bases not matched to a gene. The CDR3 totals 13 residues. Germline V gene sequence: CDR1 LNHDA, CDR2 SQIVND (reference sequence). The CDR3 sequence: CASRVQGSTEAFF. As DNA, the CDR3 is TGTGCCAGTAGGGTACAGGGGTCCACTGAAGCTTTCTTT.

V usage is TRBV5-1 and J usage is TRBJ2-1; 14 nucleotides agree with TRBD2. CDR1 SGHRS and CDR2 YFSETQ come from the germline V gene. J was trimmed by 9 bases and V by 4 bases; bases with no gene match: 9. CDR3 size: 16 residues. CDR3 sequence: CASSVGTSGGVGEQFF. The CDR3 region has the DNA TGCGCCAGCAGCGTCGGGACTAGCGGGGGAGTGGGTGAGCAGTTCTTC.

The V gene is TRBV7-2, the J gene TRBJ1-5; 7 bases map to TRBD1. Germline CDR1 SGHTA, CDR2 FQGNSA. Trimming removed 6 bases from V and 2 bases from J; junction bases left unmatched: 10. The CDR3 extends over 16 amino acids. CDR3 nucleotide sequence: TGTGCCAGCAGTCTTGTGTCAGGGGGTCGCAATCAGCCCCAGCATTTT. Protein sequence: CASSLVSGGRNQPQHF.

The chain joins TRBV14 to TRBJ1-3, with unresolved D. Germline-derived CDR1 and CDR2 are SGHDN and FVKESK. This CDR3 spans 17 amino acids. Trimming stripped 1 base from V and 0 bases from J, with 13 bases between. CDR3 protein: CASSQGNPVYSGNTIYF. Here the CDR3 DNA reads TGTGCCAGCAGCCAAGGCAACCCGGTCTACTCTGGAAACACCATATATTTT.

The sample holds one count of this clone. The rearrangement joins TRBV12-5 to TRBJ1-6; 7 bases fit TRBD1. The CDR3 length is 17 residues. Germline CDR1 is LGHNT and CDR2 is FRNRAP. V shed 6 bases, J shed 8 bases, and the junction held 16 bases outside the gene matches. CDR3 DNA sequence: TGTGCTAGTGGGCTGAAGACAGGGAAAAGTTTCCATTCACCCCTCCACTTT. Its translation: CASGLKTGKSFHSPLHF.

V is TRBV2 and J is TRBJ2-7; TRBD1 agrees at 9 bases. CDR3 length: 13 amino acids. J was trimmed by 2 bases and V by 8 bases; bases with no gene match: 4. Per germline, CDR1 SNHLY and CDR2 FYNNEI. The CDR3 nucleotides read TGTGCCAGCGTTCGGGACAGGGCCTACGAGCAGTACTTC. Its protein is CASVRDRAYEQYF.

The chain carries TRBV7-2 and TRBJ2-3, with D maybe TRBD1 (6 bases). V lost 0 bases and J lost 1, with 11 bases in between. CDR1 and CDR2 (germline): SGHTA, FQGNSA. The CDR3 is made up of 16 amino acids. The DNA of the CDR3 is TGTGCCAGCAGCTTAGCGGGGGCACCCGGCACAGATACGCAGTATTTT. It encodes CASSLAGAPGTDTQYF.

The CDR3 region is CASSPRQGVNNEQFF. In DNA, the CDR3 is TGTGCCAGCTCACCCCGACAGGGGGTCAACAATGAGCAGTTCTTC. This chain links TRBV18 with TRBJ2-1; 9 positions agree with TRBD1. Germline V gene lookup returns CDR1 KGHSH and CDR2 LQKENI. This CDR3 is 15 amino acids long. The junction had 5 bases not matched to a gene; V was cut back by 3 bases and J by 5 bases.

The rearrangement uses TRBV7-9 and TRBJ2-1; the D gene is possibly TRBD2 (6 bases). This CDR3 is 15 amino acids long. V was trimmed by 0 bases and J by 6 bases, leaving 12 bases between them. In germline, CDR1 is SEHNR, CDR2 FQNEAQ (reference sequence). The CDR3 region is CASSLAAGWGNEQFF. The CDR3 DNA follows: TGTGCCAGCAGCTTAGCGGCGGGGTGGGGCAATGAGCAGTTCTTC.

The chain recombines TRBV21-1 with TRBJ1-1. TRBV21-1 is a listed pseudogene. The CDR3 contains 11 residues. Here the CDR3 reads CASSKITEAFF. The DNA for the CDR3 is TGTGCCAGCAGCAAAATAACTGAAGCTTTCTTT.

Only one count was recorded for this clone. This chain joins TRBV3-1 (or the pseudogene TRBV3-2) and TRBJ2-2, with D possibly matching TRBD2 (7 bases). V was cut by 5 bases and J by 5 bases, with 18 bases left in between. CDR1 and CDR2 (germline): LGHDT, YNNKEL (reference sequence). The CDR3 length is 16 residues. The CDR3 region has the DNA TGTGCCAGCAGCGGGGGGGCCCAGTCATGGACCGGGGAGCTGTTTTTT. It specifies CASSGGAQSWTGELFF.

V gene TRBV7-8 combines with J gene TRBJ1-1; possible D gene TRBD1, 5 bases. The CDR3 spans 13 residues. Trimming removed 7 bases from V and 0 bases from J, with 9 bases in between. Per the germline V gene, CDR1 is SGHVS and CDR2 is FQNEAQ. The DNA for the CDR3 is TGTGCCAGCAAACAGGCCATGAACACTGAAGCTTTCTTT. Residues: CASKQAMNTEAFF. The full variable domain, rest sourced from reference TRBV7-8 and TRBJ1-1, is GAGVSQSPRYKVAKRGQDVALRCDPISGHVSLFWYQQALGQGPEFLTYFQNEAQLDKSGLPSDRFFAERPEGSVSTLKIQRTQQEDSAVYLCASKQAMNTEAFFGQGTRLTVV.

Only one count was recorded for this clone. This chain joins TRBV7-2 and TRBJ1-5; 7 nucleotides line up with TRBD1. Germline-derived CDR1 and CDR2 are SGHTA and FQGNSA. With V trimmed by 7 bases and J by 0 bases, 15 bases remained unmatched. The length of the CDR3 is 18 residues. The CDR3 loop reads CASTLRPPGTDSNQPQHF. The DNA for the CDR3 is TGTGCCAGCACCCTCCGGCCCCCGGGGACAGATAGCAATCAGCCCCAGCATTTT.

V gene TRBV15 combines with J gene TRBJ2-1; 8 bases align to TRBD1. Germline V gene data show CDR1 as LNHNV and CDR2 as YYDKDF (reference sequence). Germline trimming cut 1 base from V and 6 bases from J; bases unmatched to any gene: 5. The CDR3 covers 15 residues. CDR3 amino acids: CATSRVSQGANEQFF. DNA for the CDR3: TGTGCCACCAGCAGAGTTAGCCAGGGGGCCAATGAGCAGTTCTTC.

This clone showed up many times. V gene TRBV5-8 combines with J gene TRBJ1-5; possible D gene TRBD1, 5 bases. The CDR3 is made up of 14 amino acids. The germline CDR1 and CDR2 sequences are SGHTS and YDEGEE. V shed 0 bases and J shed 4 bases, with 8 bases lying between them. Written as DNA, the CDR3 is TGTGCCAGCAGCTTGGGGACAAGAAATCAGCCCCAGCATTTT. This sequence encodes CASSLGTRNQPQHF.

This clone came up once. This chain joins TRBV2 and TRBJ1-2, with 7 bases matching TRBD1. CDR3 length: 14 amino acids. Germline values: CDR1 SNHLY, CDR2 FYNNEI. V lost 6 bases, J lost 5 bases, and 9 bases stayed unmatched. CDR3 loop: CASSVRDSKYGYTF. The CDR3 nucleotides read TGTGCCAGCAGCGTTAGGGACAGCAAGTATGGCTACACCTTC.